A single sample is the source of the 3 T cell receptor beta chains below, sequenced in a study of OX40 agonist ivuxolimab in advanced cancers. The method behind the library was the immunoSEQ multiplex PCR assay. TCRdb provides this immuneACCESS table in a form limited to in-frame rearrangements. Some clones are lacking; in checked studies, under half of them reflect an unresolved V gene, and why the rest are absent is not known. The sample yields tens of thousands of clones; 85% to 90% were counted once. Clones ranked in the top ten supply 0.4% to 0.55% of the sample. The specimen comprised CD4+ or CD8+ T cells sorted from blood, sampled in a trial of the OX40 agonist ivuxolimab. These receptors all stem from an adult with an advanced solid tumor such as melanoma, head and neck, liver or kidney cancer.

The V call is TRBV14, the J call TRBJ1-2; TRBD1 might be the D (6 bases). Trimming took off 3 bases at V and 8 bases at J, with 13 bases between the two ends. The CDR3 is made up of 13 amino acids. Germline V gene sequence: CDR1 SGHDN, CDR2 FVKESK. The chain's CDR3 is CASSQTTGSGYTF. CDR3 sequence (DNA): TGTGCCAGCAGCCAGACTACAGGGAGCGGCTACACCTTC.

The J gene is TRBJ2-2, the V gene TRBV7-8; no clear D gene. Germline CDR1 is SGHVS and CDR2 is FQNEAQ. V lost 3 bases and J 2 bases, leaving 10 bases between the germline ends. The CDR3 is 15 amino acids. In DNA form, the CDR3 reads TGTGCCAGCAGCTTGCGGCAGCTCAACACCGGGGAGCTGTTTTTT. As protein: CASSLRQLNTGELFF.

This clone was detected only once. The CDR3 nucleotides read TGTGCCATCAGTGACGCATATTGGGACAGGGGGCGAGATGGCTACACCTTC. This codes for CAISDAYWDRGRDGYTF. This rearrangement joins TRBV10-3 to TRBJ1-2, with TRBD1 matching over 12 bases. Germline trimming cut 3 bases from V and 6 bases from J; bases unmatched to any gene: 11. The CDR3 is 17 amino acids. Looked up from germline, CDR1 is ENHRY and CDR2 is SYGVKD.